This entry features one TCR beta chain sequence. This clone's antigen is unknown. The sample holds no much larger clone one base away, and base qualities are not on file. TCRbeta CDR3 regions were amplified from genomic DNA by means of the immunoSEQ Assay, a bias-controlled multiplex PCR. Per the source publication's procedure: The number of nucleated cells in each sample was estimated by amplification of reference gene primers within the assay. To quantify the absolute abundance of each unique TCRbeta CDR3 rearrangement, sequence reads were collapsed and filtered. For each sample, productive Simpson clonality was calculated by taking the square root of Simpson's diversity index across productive rearrangements. TCRdb carries this immuneACCESS record with in-frame sequences only. Its versions omit some clonotypes, under half of them owing to an unresolved V gene in the studies checked, with the rest unexplained. V and J calls and clone size are copied from that table; D and trimming were computed from the DNA. This sample lists 200,000 to 250,000 clones; approximately 84% were detected once. Approximately 1.8% of the sample belongs to the ten largest clones.

V is pared back by 0 bases and J by 6 bases, with 15 bases lying between the germline termini. The CDR3, from cysteine to phenylalanine, totals 15 residues. Solely the CDR3 DNA is kept, with 45 bases framed from the first base. CDR1 and CDR2, per the germline V gene, are SGHRS and YFSETQ. Enrolling through a virtual design, the prospective study's participants ranged in age from about 18 to 89 years and lived across 20 to 25 United States geographic areas. In the prospective study, participants were assigned to cohorts based on the clinical history participants reported in a screening survey and a study questionnaire. For ImmuneRACE Cohort 3, a participant was defined as recovered based on two consecutive negative NP/OP PCR tests, clearance by a healthcare professional, or resolution of symptoms. Each participant in the prospective study had whole blood, serum and a nasopharyngeal or oropharyngeal swab collected by mobile phlebotomists. Additional blood draws and questionnaires over an approximately two-month period could optionally be provided by prospective study participants. Before DNA extraction, blood samples from the prospective study were shipped at room temperature or frozen.

The sample originates from a study of blood T cell repertoires in COVID-19 (dated by TCRdb to 2019 to 2021). Regarding the complete study: Samples from collaborators originated in the United States, Italy and Spain and spanned both the acute and convalescent phases of COVID-19. Subjects who had been exposed to COVID-19, were actively infected with it, or had recovered from it provided the deeply sampled blood TCRbeta repertoires that made up the dataset. The samples were drawn from the first 160 participants of the ongoing ImmuneRACE study and from 1,200 or so subjects provided by 6 global collaborators. Nearly every sample came with metadata listing a de-identified subject ID, COVID-19 status, age in years and sex. The repertoires were released in a freely available public database intended as a resource for research on the immune response to SARS-CoV-2. HLA class I and class II types, where available, came from metadata supplied by the sample provider rather than from assay-based typing. The prospective study material was composed of cDNA or gDNA derived from T cells, B-cell-depleted T cells, or PBMCs. Paper-wide results and their limitations: How much clinical and demographic metadata was included differed by source and by participant, and the metadata was provided uncurated.

The clonotype originates from a man in his fifties or sixties who had recovered from COVID-19. The chain couples TRBV5-1 to TRBJ1-2, and perhaps TRBD1 as D gene, on 5 matching bases. Sequencing was done on a sample of PBMCs or T cells enriched from blood (not recorded which). In nucleotides, the sequence is TGCGCCAGCAGCTTGGCCTTTAGGGGTAATGATGGCTACACCTTC. This gives the protein CASSLAFRGNDGYTF.